This paragraph reports one TCR beta chain. Its antigen is undetermined. J gave up 6 bases and V 5 bases, and 5 bases lay outside the gene matches. Germline CDR1 and CDR2: LGHDT and YNNKEL (reference sequence). The CDR3 is made up of 14 amino acids. Alongside a J-beta primer mix, a sample-barcoded 5' primer served in a second PCR lasting about 7 to 12 cycles. TCRdb re-analysed the 5' RACE reads in MiXCR, keeping a single row per CDR3 protein. The table lists about 1.8 million distinct CDR3 sequences, about 49% of them singletons. The entry originates in a study of blood T cells in healthy people across ages. Study-wide points: Diversity of TCR beta correlated strongly with naive T cell percentage. Conclusively comparing naive with antigen-experienced cells was impossible with unsorted PBMCs.

Isolation of PBMCs gave at least 7 million cells per sample. The specimen sequenced was blood. The receptor's source is a woman aged 35 to 49 in good health. This chain joins TRBV3-1 and TRBJ2-4; 9 nucleotides agree with TRBD1. The CDR3 DNA reads as TGTGCCAGCAGCTACCCGGACAGGGGAAACATTCAGTACTTC. Its protein is CASSYPDRGNIQYF.